One and the same sample provided the 30 T cell receptor beta chains below, sequenced in a study of a mutant IDH1 vaccine in newly diagnosed glioma. Which antigens these TCRs recognize remains unknown. Clones were read by immunoSEQ multiplex PCR, and TCRdb kept only the in-frame ones, dropping some. The table has 60,000 to 85,000 clones, around 83% seen once. Time point indicated: week 23, last vaccination. Every vaccine dose comprised 300 ug of mutant IDH1 20-mer peptide plus topical imiquimod. Material: PBMCs, obtained from a glioma patient whose treatment included an IDH1 peptide vaccine. The receptors were sampled from a woman between 45 and 65 years old with glioma.

CDR3 protein: CAISESEGQGSPLHF. In DNA, the CDR3 is TGTGCCATCAGTGAGTCGGAAGGGCAAGGTTCACCCCTCCACTTT. The V gene is TRBV10-3, the J gene TRBJ1-6, with D unresolved. Germline V gene sequence: CDR1 ENHRY, CDR2 SYGVKD. The CDR3 extends over 15 amino acids. V was trimmed by 0 bases and J by 9 bases, leaving 12 bases between them.

This chain links TRBV9 with TRBJ1-2; D is unresolved. The germline gives CDR1 SGDLS, CDR2 YYNGEE. V gave up 3 bases and J gave up 4 bases, with 10 bases separating them. The CDR3 is made up of 13 amino acids. The CDR3 reads CASSGTSLYGYTF. DNA of the CDR3: TGTGCCAGCAGCGGGACGTCCCTCTATGGCTACACCTTC. Full variable domain (outside the CDR3, taken from reference TRBV9 and TRBJ1-2): DSGVTQTPKHLITATGQRVTLRCSPRSGDLSVYWYQQSLDQGLQFLIQYYNGEERAKGNILERFSAQQFPDLHSELNLSSLELGDSALYFCASSGTSLYGYTFGSGTRLTVV.

This clone has just a few counts. The chain joins TRBV7-9 to TRBJ1-1; D possibly corresponds to TRBD1 (5 bases). The CDR3 is made up of 13 amino acids. The germline gives CDR1 SEHNR, CDR2 FQNEAQ (reference sequence). Trimming cost V 5 bases and J 7 bases, with 14 bases left between them. CDR3 nucleotide sequence: TGTGCCAGCAGCCTACGACGGGACTTTGAAGCTTTCTTT. It yields the protein CASSLRRDFEAFF.

CDR3 loop: CASSNSGGNQPQHF. The CDR3 bases are TGTGCCAGTAGTAATTCGGGGGGCAATCAGCCCCAGCATTTT. The chain is built from TRBV19 and TRBJ1-5; a weak D match, TRBD1 (5 bases). V lost 4 bases to trimming and J lost 2 bases, with 9 bases between them. This CDR3 contains 14 residues. Per the germline V gene, CDR1 is LNHDA and CDR2 is SQIVND (reference sequence).

The chain joins TRBV29-1 to TRBJ1-1; perhaps TRBD1 as D (6 bases). The V gene lost 6 bases and the J gene lost 3 bases, with 17 bases spanning the gap. Germline V lookup: CDR1 SQVTM, CDR2 ANQGSEA. The CDR3 consists of 14 residues. CDR3 amino acids: CSVATGLWDTEAFF. The CDR3 bases are TGCAGCGTGGCAACAGGGCTATGGGACACTGAAGCTTTCTTT.

The rearrangement links TRBV27 to TRBJ1-2; no reliable D call. V was shortened by 1 base and J by 6 bases, with 9 bases between the two germline ends. The germline V gene encodes CDR1 MNHEY and CDR2 SMNVEV (reference sequence). The CDR3 has 13 residues. In DNA, the CDR3 is TGTGCCAGCAGTTTATGGCCCGAGGATGGCTACACCTTC. It specifies CASSLWPEDGYTF.

This chain uses TRBV29-1 with TRBJ2-7; perhaps TRBD1 as D (6 bases). The CDR3 length is 13 residues. Trimming left V 4 bases short and J 2 bases short, with 12 bases between. CDR1 is SQVTM, CDR2 ANQGSEA, per germline. CDR3 region: CSVVGTLAYEQYF. The CDR3, as DNA: TGCAGCGTTGTTGGGACACTAGCCTACGAGCAGTACTTC.

V and J are TRBV10-3 and TRBJ2-7, with 7 bases matching TRBD2. Losses at the gene ends were 6 bases for V and 6 bases for J; bases not matched to a gene: 5. CDR1 and CDR2 (germline): ENHRY, SYGVKD. This CDR3 has 12 amino acids. This chain's CDR3 is CAIREGEGEQYF. CDR3 in DNA: TGTGCCATCAGGGAAGGGGAGGGCGAGCAGTACTTC.

The V call is TRBV27, the J call TRBJ1-5, with D unclear. The CDR3 loop spans 12 amino acids. V was pared by 7 bases and J by 6 bases, with 10 bases between. Germline V gene lookup returns CDR1 MNHEY and CDR2 SMNVEV (reference sequence). Written as DNA, the CDR3 is TGTGCCAGCACCTCAGGATTTCAGCCCCAGCATTTT. Translating it yields CASTSGFQPQHF.

The chain has TRBV5-1 and TRBJ2-1, with 7 positions matching TRBD1. Germline assignment: CDR1 SGHRS and CDR2 YFSETQ. V trimming: 0 bases; J trimming: 3 bases; junction bases outside the gene matches: 3. The CDR3 contains 15 residues. DNA of the CDR3: TGCGCCAGCAGCTTGGGATCAGGGGGCTACAATGAGCAGTTCTTC. The encoded protein is CASSLGSGGYNEQFF.

This clone was observed once. The V call is TRBV7-9, the J call TRBJ2-7, with 8 bases identical to TRBD1. The V gene end was trimmed by 6 bases and the J gene end by 2 bases; junction bases not matched to a gene: 9. CDR1 and CDR2 from the germline V gene are SEHNR and FQNEAQ (reference sequence). The CDR3 is 15 residues long. The CDR3 region is CASSPATGEAYEQYF. The CDR3 region has the DNA TGTGCCAGCAGTCCCGCGACAGGGGAGGCCTACGAGCAGTACTTC.

The rearrangement joins TRBV4-1 to TRBJ1-1; perhaps TRBD1 as D (5 bases). CDR3 length: 11 amino acids. Trimming shortened V by 4 bases and J by 8 bases, and 8 bases separated the two germline ends. Germline values: CDR1 MGHRA, CDR2 YSYEKL. CDR3 amino acids: CASSRRGEAFF. Here the CDR3 DNA reads TGCGCCAGCAGCCGGAGGGGAGAAGCTTTCTTT.

The V call is TRBV13, the J call TRBJ2-1; 9 nucleotides agree with TRBD2. The CDR3 spans 17 residues. Germline trimming cut 5 bases from V and 3 bases from J; bases unmatched to any gene: 11. Germline CDR1 PRHDT, CDR2 FYEKMQ (reference sequence). The CDR3 is CASSPARRTSVYNEQFF. The DNA for the CDR3 is TGTGCCAGCAGCCCAGCCCGGAGGACTAGCGTCTACAATGAGCAGTTCTTC.

The CDR3 region has the DNA TGTGCCTGGAACCGGGACGGTAGAAATGAAAAACTGTTTTTT. Protein sequence: CAWNRDGRNEKLFF. The chain joins TRBV30 to TRBJ1-4; D may be TRBD1 (5 bases). Between the trimmed V and J ends, which lost 4 bases and 5 bases, there was a span of 14 bases. Germline V CDR1 and CDR2: GTSNPN, SVGIG (reference sequence). This CDR3 has 14 amino acids.

V and J are TRBV6-5 and TRBJ2-7; 8 nucleotides agree with TRBD1. The CDR3 contains 14 residues. Trimming cost V 3 bases and J 4 bases; bases outside gene matches: 5. Germline CDR1 is MNHEY and CDR2 is SVGAGI. The CDR3 DNA reads as TGTGCCAGCAGTTATTTCAGGGGGCCGTACGAGCAGTACTTC. As protein: CASSYFRGPYEQYF.

This chain connects TRBV5-1 to TRBJ2-2, with D unclear. CDR1 SGHRS and CDR2 YFSETQ come from the germline V gene. Trimming removed 5 bases at V and 6 bases at J, with 8 bases between. CDR3 length: 12 residues. The CDR3 DNA follows: TGCGCCAGCAGGACCCTAGCCGGGGAGCTGTTTTTT. Translating it yields CASRTLAGELFF.

The chain joins TRBV9 to TRBJ2-1; TRBD2 matches at 11 bases. From germline, CDR1 is SGDLS and CDR2 YYNGEE. The CDR3 covers 15 residues. V lost 4 bases and J lost 9; bases outside the gene matches: 9. CDR3 amino acids: CASSPTLAGVGEQFF. In DNA form, the CDR3 reads TGTGCCAGCAGCCCAACACTAGCGGGAGTGGGTGAGCAGTTCTTC. Full variable domain (outside the CDR3, taken from reference TRBV9 and TRBJ2-1): DSGVTQTPKHLITATGQRVTLRCSPRSGDLSVYWYQQSLDQGLQFLIQYYNGEERAKGNILERFSAQQFPDLHSELNLSSLELGDSALYFCASSPTLAGVGEQFFGPGTRLTVL.

CDR3 sequence: CASISDSGSSGELFF. DNA of the CDR3: TGTGCCAGTATATCAGATAGCGGGAGCTCCGGGGAGCTGTTTTTT. The chain recombines TRBV19 with TRBJ2-2, with 9 bases that match TRBD2. Germline V gives CDR1 LNHDA, CDR2 SQIVND (reference sequence). V was pared by 7 bases and J by 6 bases, with 9 bases of the junction left unmatched. CDR3 length: 15 amino acids.

The rearrangement links TRBV4-1 to TRBJ1-4, with TRBD1 matching 7 bases. V gave up 5 bases and J gave up 4 bases; unmatched junction bases: 7. CDR1 and CDR2 (germline): MGHRA, YSYEKL. This CDR3 has 15 amino acids. The chain's CDR3 is CASSDPGQLNEKLFF. The CDR3 DNA is TGCGCCAGCAGCGACCCGGGACAGCTTAATGAAAAACTGTTTTTT.

CDR3 region: CASSWGLDQPQHF. CDR3 in DNA: TGTGCCAGCAGCTGGGGCCTCGACCAGCCCCAGCATTTT. The genes are TRBV5-6 and TRBJ1-5; tentative D call: TRBD1 (5 bases). The CDR3 sequence is 13 residues long. Germline values: CDR1 SGHDT, CDR2 YYEEEE. V was shortened by 3 bases and J by 7 bases, with 11 bases between the two germline ends.

V usage is TRBV7-6 and J usage is TRBJ1-4; 9 bases are a match to TRBD1. V shed 4 bases and J 10 bases; nucleotides not matched to a gene: 10. From germline, CDR1 is SGHVS and CDR2 FNYEAQ. The CDR3 totals 15 residues. The CDR3 DNA sequence: TGTGCCAGCAGCTCGCGGACAGGGGTGATAGGAAAACTGTTTTTT. Translated, it gives CASSSRTGVIGKLFF.

The rearrangement uses TRBV15 and TRBJ2-7, with 8 bases aligning to TRBD2. The V and J ends lost 3 bases and 2 bases, in that order; junction bases with no gene match: 9. The V gene's germline CDR1 is LNHNV and CDR2 YYDKDF (reference sequence). The CDR3 has 16 amino acids. The CDR3 DNA reads as TGTGCCACCAGCAGGGGGGGAGTAGCGGGGCCCTACGAGCAGTACTTC. Protein: CATSRGGVAGPYEQYF.

The V call is TRBV28, the J call TRBJ1-3; TRBD1 matches 10 bases. This CDR3 spans 16 amino acids. V was clipped by 6 bases and J by 4 bases; unmatched bases: 9. Germline CDR1 MDHEN, CDR2 SYDVKM. The CDR3 bases are TGTGCCAGCAGATCGCCGGGACAGGGGAGGGGAAACACCATATATTTT. Its protein is CASRSPGQGRGNTIYF.

This chain joins TRBV7-2 and TRBJ1-1; possible D gene TRBD1, 6 bases. CDR1 is SGHTA and CDR2 is FQGNSA in the germline V gene. This CDR3 spans 14 amino acids. Trimming stripped 5 bases from V and 7 bases from J, with 17 bases between. CDR3 sequence: CASSGTDRFGEAFF. The CDR3, as DNA: TGTGCCAGCAGCGGTACTGACAGGTTTGGTGAAGCTTTCTTT.

The V gene is TRBV2, the J gene TRBJ1-5, with TRBD1 as a possible D gene (6 bases). The CDR3 spans 14 residues. Germline-derived CDR1 and CDR2 are SNHLY and FYNNEI. V was trimmed by 6 bases and J by 5 bases, leaving 14 bases between them. CDR3 region: CASSRQASDQPQHF. DNA of the CDR3: TGTGCCAGCAGCAGACAGGCTTCCGATCAGCCCCAGCATTTT.

The chain links TRBV13 to TRBJ1-4; D perhaps matches TRBD1 (6 bases). The CDR3 is 15 residues long. CDR1 is PRHDT, CDR2 FYEKMQ, per germline (reference sequence). Trimming shortened V by 6 bases and J by 2 bases, and 13 bases separated the two germline ends. The CDR3 nucleotides read TGTGCCAGCAGTTCTACAGGGAGGACTAATGAAAAACTGTTTTTT. The encoded protein is CASSSTGRTNEKLFF.

This rearrangement joins TRBV5-1 to TRBJ1-2; 9 nucleotides agree with TRBD1. CDR1 and CDR2 (germline): SGHRS, YFSETQ. The junction had 9 bases not matched to a gene; V was cut back by 4 bases and J by 8 bases. The CDR3 sequence is 14 residues long. CDR3 amino acids: CASSPRQGVGGYTF. CDR3 nucleotides: TGCGCCAGCAGCCCCAGACAGGGGGTCGGCGGCTACACCTTC.

The chain recombines TRBV28 with TRBJ1-1; weak D call: TRBD1 (5 bases). Trimming pared 4 bases from V and 3 bases from J, leaving 27 bases between. The germline CDR1 and CDR2 sequences are MDHEN and SYDVKM. The CDR3 extends over 19 amino acids. The CDR3 DNA reads as TGTGCCAGCAGTTCGTGGGGGGATCTAATTAGTCTGAAGGACACTGAAGCTTTCTTT. Protein product: CASSSWGDLISLKDTEAFF.

This chain joins TRBV6-6 and TRBJ2-7; unclear D gene. V was trimmed by 6 bases and J by 3 bases, leaving 6 bases between them. Germline V gene lookup returns CDR1 MNHNY and CDR2 SVGAGI (reference sequence). There are 11 residues in the CDR3. The CDR3 DNA is TGTGCCAGCAGCCTTAACTACGAGCAGTACTTC. Protein: CASSLNYEQYF.

The CDR3 sequence is CASSLRTSGYYEQYF. The DNA of the CDR3 is TGTGCCAGCAGCCTCCGGACTAGCGGGTACTACGAGCAGTACTTC. The rearrangement uses TRBV28 and TRBJ2-7, with 11 bases identical to TRBD2. After removal of 6 bases from V and 3 bases from J, the junction contained 7 bases not matched to a gene. The CDR3 runs to 15 residues. From germline, CDR1 is MDHEN and CDR2 SYDVKM.